In its sample, the clone carrying this TCR beta chain was seen many times. What it binds is unknown. Beta-chain TCR CDR3 regions were amplified from RNA transcripts. The first round was an RT-PCR with HTBI primers, and the second round was a multiplex PCR. TCRdb reprocessed the multiplex PCR reads with MiXCR, giving one entry per CDR3 protein. The sample lists approximately 480,000 distinct CDR3 sequences, under 15% occurring once. The data were obtained in a study of Graves' ophthalmopathy and Graves' hyperthyroidism. About the study: Untreated patients at initial diagnosis provided peripheral blood. General observations from the study: Appearing in blood as well were most expanded thyroid clonotypes above 0.001 frequency.

Germline V gene lookup returns CDR1 MDHEN and CDR2 SYDVKM. The CDR3 consists of 18 residues. V was shortened by 6 bases and J by 3 bases, with 27 bases between the two germline ends. Clinicians made diagnoses from clinical symptoms, serum thyroxine, TRAb, thyroid ultrasound and orbital computed tomography. Fresh peripheral blood (approximately 9.2 ml) yielded the PBMCs. This receptor was identified in a woman aged 25-40 years with Graves' ophthalmopathy. Sequenced sample: blood. J is TRBJ2-7 and V is TRBV28; D is perhaps TRBD1 (5 bases). The CDR3 sequence is CASSLTAPGFRRHYEQYF. CDR3 DNA sequence: TGTGCCAGCAGCTTAACTGCGCCAGGGTTTCGACGTCACTACGAGCAGTACTTC.